This T cell receptor beta chain was sequenced during a study of radiotherapy plus CTLA-4 blockade in lung cancer. The germline V gene encodes CDR1 MNHEY and CDR2 SVGAGI. CDR3 length: 14 residues. Deletions cut 0 bases from V and 0 bases from J, with 6 bases between. Sequenced by immunoSEQ multiplex PCR; TCRdb stores in-frame clones only, minus some. The profile shows 80,000 or so clones, over 70% of them singletons. This sequence originates from a human donor with non-small cell lung cancer whose response to radiotherapy plus ipilimumab could not be evaluated. Some clones in this sample may be carry-over from other donors' samples. Sequenced here: peripheral blood, sampled from a patient treated with radiotherapy plus ipilimumab. J is TRBJ2-7 and V is TRBV6-5, with D possibly matching TRBD2 (5 bases). For the CDR3, the DNA is TGTGCCAGCAGTTACTCGGGGAGCTCCTACGAGCAGTACTTC. It specifies CASSYSGSSYEQYF.